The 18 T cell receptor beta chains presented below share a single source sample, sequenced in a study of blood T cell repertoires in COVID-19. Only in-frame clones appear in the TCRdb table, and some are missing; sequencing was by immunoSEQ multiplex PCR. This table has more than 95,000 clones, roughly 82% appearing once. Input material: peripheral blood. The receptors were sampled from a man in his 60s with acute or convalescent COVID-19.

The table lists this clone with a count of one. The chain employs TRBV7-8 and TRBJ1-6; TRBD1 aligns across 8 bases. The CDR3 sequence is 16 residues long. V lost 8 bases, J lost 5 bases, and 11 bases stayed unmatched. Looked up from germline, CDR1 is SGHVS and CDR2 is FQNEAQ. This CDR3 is CASGAFQTGDNSPLHF. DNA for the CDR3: TGTGCCAGCGGCGCATTTCAGACAGGGGATAATTCACCCCTCCACTTT.

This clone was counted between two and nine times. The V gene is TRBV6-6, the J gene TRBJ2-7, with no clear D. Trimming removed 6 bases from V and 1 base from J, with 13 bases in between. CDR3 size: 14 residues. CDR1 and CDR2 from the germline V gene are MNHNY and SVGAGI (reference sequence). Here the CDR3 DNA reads TGTGCCAGCAGGTCCGGAGAGTCTTCCTACGAGCAGTACTTC. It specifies CASRSGESSYEQYF.

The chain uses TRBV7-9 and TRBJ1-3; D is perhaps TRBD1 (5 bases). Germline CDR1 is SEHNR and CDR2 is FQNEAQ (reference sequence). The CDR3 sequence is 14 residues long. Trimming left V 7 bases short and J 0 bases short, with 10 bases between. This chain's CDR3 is CASIKGRSGNTIYF. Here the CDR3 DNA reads TGTGCCAGCATCAAGGGGCGCTCTGGAAACACCATATATTTT.

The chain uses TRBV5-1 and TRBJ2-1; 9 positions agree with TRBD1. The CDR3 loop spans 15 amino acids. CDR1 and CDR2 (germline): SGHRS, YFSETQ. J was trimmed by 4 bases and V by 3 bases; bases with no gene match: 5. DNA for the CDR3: TGCGCCAGCAGCTCGACAGGGGGAATGTACAATGAGCAGTTCTTC. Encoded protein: CASSSTGGMYNEQFF.

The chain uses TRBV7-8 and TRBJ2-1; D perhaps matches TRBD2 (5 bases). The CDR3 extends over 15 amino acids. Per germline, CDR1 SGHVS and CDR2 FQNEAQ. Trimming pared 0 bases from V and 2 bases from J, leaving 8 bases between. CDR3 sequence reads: CASSLASLAYNEQFF. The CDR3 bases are TGTGCCAGCAGCTTAGCGTCACTAGCCTACAATGAGCAGTTCTTC.

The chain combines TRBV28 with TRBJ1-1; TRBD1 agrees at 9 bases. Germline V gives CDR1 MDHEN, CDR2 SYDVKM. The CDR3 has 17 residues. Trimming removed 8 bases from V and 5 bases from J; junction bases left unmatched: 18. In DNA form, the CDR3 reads TGTGCCAGCCCACCGACCGGGACAGGGAATTTTGGGACTGAAGCTTTCTTT. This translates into CASPPTGTGNFGTEAFF.

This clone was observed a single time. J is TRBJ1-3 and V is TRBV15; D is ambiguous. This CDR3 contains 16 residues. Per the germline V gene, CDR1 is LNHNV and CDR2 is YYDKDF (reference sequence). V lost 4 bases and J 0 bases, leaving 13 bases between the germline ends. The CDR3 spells CATSTSFGVSGNTIYF. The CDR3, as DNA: TGTGCCACCAGCACCAGTTTCGGGGTCTCTGGAAACACCATATATTTT.

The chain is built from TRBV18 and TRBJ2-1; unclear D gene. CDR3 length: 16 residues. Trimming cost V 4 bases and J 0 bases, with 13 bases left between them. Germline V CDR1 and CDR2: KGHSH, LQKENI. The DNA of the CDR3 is TGTGCCAGCTCACAACTTGCGACGGGCTCCTACAATGAGCAGTTCTTC. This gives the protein CASSQLATGSYNEQFF.

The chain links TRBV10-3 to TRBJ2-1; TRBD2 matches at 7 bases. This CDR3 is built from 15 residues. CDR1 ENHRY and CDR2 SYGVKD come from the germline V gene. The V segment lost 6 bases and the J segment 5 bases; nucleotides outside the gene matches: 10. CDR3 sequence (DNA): TGTGCCATCAGCCCGCTGGGACTAACCAACAATGAGCAGTTCTTC. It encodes CAISPLGLTNNEQFF.

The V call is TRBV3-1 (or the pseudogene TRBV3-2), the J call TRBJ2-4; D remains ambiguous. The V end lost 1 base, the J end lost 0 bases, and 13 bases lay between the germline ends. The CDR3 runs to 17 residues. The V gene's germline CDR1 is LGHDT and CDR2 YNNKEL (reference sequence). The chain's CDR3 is CASSQGALRRAKNIQYF. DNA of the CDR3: TGTGCCAGCAGCCAAGGCGCACTGCGAAGAGCCAAAAACATTCAGTACTTC.

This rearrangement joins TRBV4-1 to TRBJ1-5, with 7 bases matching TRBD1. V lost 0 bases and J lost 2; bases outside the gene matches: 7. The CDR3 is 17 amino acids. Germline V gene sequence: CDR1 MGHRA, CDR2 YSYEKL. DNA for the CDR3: TGCGCCAGCAGCCAAGACAGACAGGGAGGAGGCAATCAGCCCCAGCATTTT. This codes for CASSQDRQGGGNQPQHF.

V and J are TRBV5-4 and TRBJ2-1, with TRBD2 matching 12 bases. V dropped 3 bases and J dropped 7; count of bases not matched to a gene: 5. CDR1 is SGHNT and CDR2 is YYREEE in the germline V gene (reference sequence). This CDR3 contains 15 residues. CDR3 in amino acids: CASSSPGLAGNEQFF. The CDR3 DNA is TGTGCCAGCAGCTCACCGGGACTAGCGGGTAATGAGCAGTTCTTC.

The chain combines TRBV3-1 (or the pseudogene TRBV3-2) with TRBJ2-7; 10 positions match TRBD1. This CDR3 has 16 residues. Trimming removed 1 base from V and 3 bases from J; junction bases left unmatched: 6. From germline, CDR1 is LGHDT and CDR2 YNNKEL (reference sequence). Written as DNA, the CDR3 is TGTGCCAGCAGCCAAGTACAGGGACAGGGGAACTACGAGCAGTACTTC. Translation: CASSQVQGQGNYEQYF.

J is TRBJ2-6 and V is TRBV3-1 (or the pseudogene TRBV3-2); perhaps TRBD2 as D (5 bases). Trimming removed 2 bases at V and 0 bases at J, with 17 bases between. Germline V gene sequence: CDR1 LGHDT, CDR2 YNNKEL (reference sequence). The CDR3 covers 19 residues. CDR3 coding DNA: TGTGCCAGCAGCCAATCTTCCGGGAATACCTACTCTGGGGCCAACGTCCTGACTTTC. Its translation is CASSQSSGNTYSGANVLTF.

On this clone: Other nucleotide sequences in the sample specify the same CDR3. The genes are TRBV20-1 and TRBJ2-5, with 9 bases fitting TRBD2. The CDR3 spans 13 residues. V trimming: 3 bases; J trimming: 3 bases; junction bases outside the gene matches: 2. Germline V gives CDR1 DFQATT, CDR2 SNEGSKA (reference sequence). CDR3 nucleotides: TGCAGTGCTAGTTCTAGCGGGGAAGAGACCCAGTACTTC. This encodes CSASSSGEETQYF.

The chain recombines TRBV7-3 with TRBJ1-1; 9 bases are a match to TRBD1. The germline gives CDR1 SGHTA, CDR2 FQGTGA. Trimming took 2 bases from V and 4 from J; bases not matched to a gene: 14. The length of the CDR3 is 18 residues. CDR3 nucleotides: TGTGCCAGCAGCTTATTTGGACAGGGGAGATCCGGGGGCACTGAAGCTTTCTTT. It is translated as CASSLFGQGRSGGTEAFF.

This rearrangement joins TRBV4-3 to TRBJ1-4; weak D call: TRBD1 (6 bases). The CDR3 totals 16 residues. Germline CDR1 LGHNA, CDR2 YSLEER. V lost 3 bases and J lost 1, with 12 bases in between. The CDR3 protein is CASSQGGGRTNEKLFF. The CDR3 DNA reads TGCGCCAGCAGCCAGGGTGGGGGCAGAACTAATGAAAAACTGTTTTTT.

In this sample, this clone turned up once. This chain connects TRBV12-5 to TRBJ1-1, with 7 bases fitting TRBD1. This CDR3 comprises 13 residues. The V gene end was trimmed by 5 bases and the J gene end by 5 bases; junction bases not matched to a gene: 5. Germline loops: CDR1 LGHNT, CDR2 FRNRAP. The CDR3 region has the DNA TGTGCTAGTGGTCTAGGGGGCCGGACTGAAGCTTTCTTT. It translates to CASGLGGRTEAFF. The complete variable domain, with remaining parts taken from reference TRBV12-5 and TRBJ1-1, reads DARVTQTPRHKVTEMGQEVTMRCQPILGHNTVFWYRQTMMQGLELLAYFRNRAPLDDSGMPKDRFSAEMPDATLATLKIQPSEPRDSAVYFCASGLGGRTEAFFGQGTRLTVV.